Below, one T cell receptor beta chain is given with its context. This clonotype was detected only once. No cognate antigen has been identified for it. One base away there is no much larger clone; base qualities are not given. The donors were roughly 38 Caucasian individuals from Russia, aged roughly 6 to 95 years, who were systemically healthy. Each donor gave about 9.2 milliliters of peripheral blood, drawn into EDTA-treated Vacutainer tubes. PBMCs were isolated by Ficoll-Paque density-gradient centrifugation, with at least 7 million obtained per sample. Trizol reagent was used to extract total RNA from PBMCs, with at least 5 micrograms per sample. For every donor, flow cytometry on a PBMC aliquot measured the percentage of naive CD45RAhigh/CD27high T cells. Libraries came from 5' RACE. The listed sequencing device is Illumina HiSeq 2500. The second PCR ran for about 7 to 11 cycles and used a J-beta primer mix along with a sample-barcoded 5' primer. A unique molecular identifier was introduced onto each TCR beta cDNA molecule by a template-switch 5' adaptor carrying 12 random nucleotides. At least 3 million CDR3-containing paired-end reads were obtained from each sample. All of the RNA was converted into first-strand cDNA using the Mint cDNA synthesis kit, with a TRBC-specific oligonucleotide serving as the primer. After uracil-DNA glycosylase treatment, a first 18-cycle PCR used universal primers M1SS and BC2_uni_R on all cDNA. For the original study's pipeline: For normalization, 1 million high-quality reads, each with a distinct molecular identifier, were randomly selected from each sample. Instead of being binned into consensus sequences, reads with shared molecular identifiers were discarded. MiTCR, run with a Q25 quality threshold and the strictest error-elimination algorithm, handled CDR3 identification, clonotype clustering and error correction. A nonparametric unseen species model with Euler transformation was used to estimate lower-bound total TCR beta diversity. Through fastp at Q25 and MiXCR, TCRdb rebuilt clones from the public reads, retaining in-frame beta chains. Merged by CDR3 protein, the rows form single entries marked with the most common genes and DNA. These V and J calls are TCRdb output, not the study's own analysis. This sample is represented by about 1,500,000 distinct CDR3 sequences; about 43% of them were singletons. The ten biggest clones cover less than 8% of the sample.

The data stem from a study of blood T cells in healthy people across ages (dated by TCRdb to 2015 to 2017). For the study in its entirety: In model experiments, template switching captured about one uniquely barcoded TCR beta cDNA molecule for every two T cells. Two additional independent replicas of 1 million unique cDNA reads from the same blood draw were analyzed for two donors (one aged 18 to 29 and one aged 80 or older). To avoid experimental bias, donors of different ages were randomly spread across the sequencing lanes. Using deep sequencing normalized with unique cDNA molecular identifiers, the study measured how TCR beta repertoire diversity changes with age. Four age groups were formed from the donors: young (average about 16 years), middle-aged (more than 35), aged (about 62) and long-lived (around 80).

The CDR3 contains 13 residues, cysteine and phenylalanine counted. Only the CDR3 part of the read is kept: 39 bases, read in frame from the first base. Trimming takes 5 bases off V and 12 bases off J; junction bases not matched to a gene: 10. Findings and caveats that apply to the study as a whole: Estimates of total diversity based on one million sequenced T cells were considered lower bounds and underestimates. Because donor CMV infection status was unknown, age-related changes in expanded clonotypes were potentially confounded. Conclusive comparison of naive and antigen-experienced compartments was prevented by the profiling of bulk unsorted PBMCs. Compared with the aged group, the long-lived group had more naive CD4+ T cells, fewer expanded clones and increased TCR diversity, a pattern suggesting age selection. As age increased, observed TCR beta diversity per million T cells dropped in a roughly linear way, and a significant reduction was already evident by age about 40. The percentage of naive T cells measured by flow cytometry correlated strongly with observed TCR beta diversity.

This receptor was obtained from a woman aged 18-29 years in good health. Sample: blood. The receptor chain draws on TRBV12-3 or TRBV12-4 and TRBJ2-7; TRBD2 fits 10 bases in the junction. For the CDR3, the sequence is CASSGLSGGLVYF. In nucleotide form, the sequence is TGTGCCAGCAGTGGACTTAGCGGGGGGCTGGTGTACTTC.